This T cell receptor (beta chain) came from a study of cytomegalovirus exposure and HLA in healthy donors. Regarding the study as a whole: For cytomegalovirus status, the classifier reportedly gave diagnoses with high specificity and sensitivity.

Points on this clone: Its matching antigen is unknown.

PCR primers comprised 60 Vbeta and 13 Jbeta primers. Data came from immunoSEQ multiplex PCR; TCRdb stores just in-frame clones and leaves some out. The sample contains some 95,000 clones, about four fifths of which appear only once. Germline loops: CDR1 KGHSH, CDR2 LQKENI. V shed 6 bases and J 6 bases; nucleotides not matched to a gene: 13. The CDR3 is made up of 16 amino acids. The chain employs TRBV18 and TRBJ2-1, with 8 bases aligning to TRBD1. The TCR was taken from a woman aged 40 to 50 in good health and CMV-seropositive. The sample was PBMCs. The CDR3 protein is CASSPGQGDFSNEQFF. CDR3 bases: TGTGCCAGCTCTCCCGGACAGGGAGACTTCTCCAATGAGCAGTTCTTC.